Listed below are T cell receptor beta chains from one sample, sequenced in a study of blood T cell repertoires in COVID-19. Using immunoSEQ multiplex PCR, the repertoire was profiled, and TCRdb retains in-frame clones only, with some absent. This table has 300,000 to 350,000 clones, roughly 88% appearing once. The sequenced material came from PBMCs or T cells enriched from blood (not recorded which). These receptors all come from a man aged 30 to 45 who had recovered from COVID-19. CDR3s include the opening cysteine and the closing phenylalanine or tryptophan. D genes are given only for firm matches. Size is stated for part of the rows, as once, few or many counts, or as a class when the clone is expanded.

abundance	d_gene	v_gene	j_gene	CDR3aa	CDR3nt
NA	TRBD1	TRBV18	TRBJ1-5	CASSYGQGVNQPQHF	TGTGCCAGCTCATACGGACAGGGGGTCAATCAGCCCCAGCATTTT
few	NA	TRBV6-5	TRBJ1-1	CASRRTVNTEAFF	TGTGCCAGCAGGAGGACAGTGAACACTGAAGCTTTCTTT
few	NA	TRBV9	TRBJ1-2	CASSAELLTAGYGYTF	TGTGCCAGCAGCGCGGAACTACTGACGGCTGGCTATGGCTACACCTTC
NA	NA	TRBV5-1	TRBJ2-5	CASSYLGGETQYF	TGCGCCAGCAGCTACCTCGGCGGAGAGACCCAGTACTTC
NA	NA	TRBV4-1	TRBJ1-1	CASSRYDSPNTEAFF	TGCGCCAGCAGCCGATACGACAGCCCGAACACTGAAGCTTTCTTT
NA	NA	TRBV6-5	TRBJ1-2	CASKRDTNYGYTF	TGTGCCAGTAAACGGGACACCAACTATGGCTACACCTTC
few	TRBD1	TRBV5-8	TRBJ1-1	CASDRVVTEAFF	TGTGCCAGCGACAGGGTGGTGACTGAAGCTTTCTTT
NA	NA	TRBV20-1	TRBJ2-7	CSASARSTGLGEQYF	TGCAGTGCTAGTGCTAGGTCGACGGGACTGGGGGAGCAGTACTTC
NA	TRBD2	TRBV10-3	TRBJ2-3	CAISEQRGGSISTDTQYF	TGTGCCATCAGTGAACAGCGGGGGGGCAGTATTAGCACAGATACGCAGTATTTT
NA	TRBD2	TRBV4-2	TRBJ2-3	CASSQDGTSGHSTDTQYF	TGTGCCAGCAGCCAAGATGGGACTAGCGGACACAGCACAGATACGCAGTATTTT